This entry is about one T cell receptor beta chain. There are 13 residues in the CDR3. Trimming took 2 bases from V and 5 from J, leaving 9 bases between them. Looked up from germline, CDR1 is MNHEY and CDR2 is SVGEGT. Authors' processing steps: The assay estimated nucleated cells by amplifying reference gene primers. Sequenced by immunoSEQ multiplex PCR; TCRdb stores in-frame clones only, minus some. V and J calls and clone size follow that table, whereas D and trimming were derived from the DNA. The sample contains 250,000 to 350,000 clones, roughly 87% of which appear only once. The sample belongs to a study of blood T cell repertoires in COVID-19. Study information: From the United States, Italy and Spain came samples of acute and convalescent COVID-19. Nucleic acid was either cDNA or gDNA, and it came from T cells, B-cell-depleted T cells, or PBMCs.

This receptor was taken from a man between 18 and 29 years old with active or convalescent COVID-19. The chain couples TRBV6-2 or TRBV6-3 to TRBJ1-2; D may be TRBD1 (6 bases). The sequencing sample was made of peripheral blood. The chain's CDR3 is CASSYRTDYGYTF. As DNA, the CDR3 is TGTGCCAGCAGTTACCGGACAGATTATGGCTACACCTTC.